The present T cell receptor (beta chain) was sequenced within a study of blood T cells in healthy people across ages. The length of the CDR3 is 18 residues. Germline CDR1 reads SEHNR; CDR2 reads FQNEAQ (reference sequence). The junction had 16 bases not matched to a gene; V was cut back by 5 bases and J by 2 bases. Through a sample-barcoded 5' primer and a J-beta primer mix, a second PCR was run for roughly 6 to 12 cycles. In TCRdb, the 5' RACE reads were re-called with MiXCR into one record per CDR3 protein. The sample carries 600,000 to 850,000 distinct CDR3 sequences, 43% recorded once. Every participating donor contributed about 10 milliliters of peripheral blood through a draw.

The chain has TRBV7-9 and TRBJ1-2; 8 positions agree with TRBD1. The specimen was blood. The source is a woman in her fifties or sixties in good health. For the CDR3, the DNA is TGTGCCAGCAGCCCGGGACAGGTCAGGAGGCTGGAAAACTATGGCTACACCTTC. Translating it yields CASSPGQVRRLENYGYTF.